Following are 25 T cell receptor beta chains from one sample sequenced in a study of shared clonotypes between healthy human individuals. Measured with immunoSEQ multiplex PCR; TCRdb has only the in-frame clones, and not every one. The data hold some 650,000 clones, with approximately 97% observed a single time. The sequenced sample consisted of naive CD4+ T cells sorted from blood. Subset of the sample: CD45RA+ positively selected. The receptors here all came from a woman aged 25 to 45 in good health.

The chain joins TRBV10-1 to TRBJ2-1; D is unresolved. Per the germline V gene, CDR1 is WNHNN and CDR2 is SYGVQD (reference sequence). The V and J ends lost 2 bases and 3 bases respectively, with 5 bases between them. The CDR3 contains 13 residues. The CDR3 region is CASSENLYNEQFF. CDR3 sequence (DNA): TGCGCCAGCAGTGAGAACCTCTACAATGAGCAGTTCTTC.

The CDR3 DNA reads TGTGCCAGCAGCTCGAGACAGGGGGCGACTGAAGCTTTCTTT. Protein sequence: CASSSRQGATEAFF. The rearrangement joins TRBV13 to TRBJ1-1; 10 nucleotides align to TRBD1. The CDR3 spans 14 residues. Germline CDR1 and CDR2: PRHDT and FYEKMQ (reference sequence). Trimming at V came to 4 bases and at J to 5 bases, leaving 4 bases not matched to a gene.

The chain is built from TRBV29-1 and TRBJ1-1; maybe TRBD1 (6 bases). From germline, CDR1 is SQVTM and CDR2 ANQGSEA. The ends were cut back, 7 bases at V and 0 bases at J, with 21 bases in the middle. The CDR3 length is 16 residues. The CDR3 DNA reads as TGCAGCGCCGTAGAACAGGGTTTGGCCTTGAACACTGAAGCTTTCTTT. Translating it yields CSAVEQGLALNTEAFF. Combining the CDR3 with reference TRBV29-1 and TRBJ1-1 gives the whole variable domain SAVISQKPSRDICQRGTSLTIQCQVDSQVTMMFWYRQQPGQSLTLIATANQGSEATYESGFVIDKFPISRPNLTFSTLTVSNMSPEDSSIYLCSAVEQGLALNTEAFFGQGTRLTVV.

V is TRBV11-2 and J is TRBJ2-7; 9 bases match TRBD2. Germline CDR1 is SGHAT and CDR2 is FQNNGV. The J segment lost 4 bases and the V segment lost 0 bases, leaving 4 bases of the junction unmatched. CDR3 length: 15 amino acids. Here the CDR3 reads CASSLELAGWYEQYF. The DNA for the CDR3 is TGTGCCAGCAGCTTAGAGCTAGCGGGATGGTACGAGCAGTACTTC.

The chain recombines TRBV2 with TRBJ2-6; no reliable D call. Trimming shortened V by 10 bases and J by 5 bases, and 6 bases separated the two germline ends. The germline CDR1 and CDR2 sequences are SNHLY and FYNNEI. The CDR3 has 11 amino acids. CDR3 nucleotide sequence: TGTGCCAACCCACGGGCCAACGTCCTGACTTTC. Amino acids: CANPRANVLTF. Drawing the rest from reference TRBV2 and TRBJ2-6, the complete variable domain is EPEVTQTPSHQVTQMGQEVILRCVPISNHLYFYWYRQILGQKVEFLVSFYNNEISEKSEIFDDQFSVERPDGSNFTLKIRSTKLEDSAMYFCANPRANVLTFGAGSRLTVL.

The chain links TRBV15 to TRBJ1-5; D ambiguous. The CDR3 is made up of 14 amino acids. Trimming pared 5 bases from V and 2 bases from J, leaving 10 bases between. CDR1 is LNHNV, CDR2 YYDKDF, per germline (reference sequence). CDR3 sequence (DNA): TGTGCCACCAGCGGGAAGTTTGGCAATCAGCCCCAGCATTTT. Translated: CATSGKFGNQPQHF.

This chain joins TRBV18 and TRBJ1-5, with D possibly matching TRBD1 (5 bases). With 2 bases removed from V and 0 bases from J, the gap between germline ends came to 14 bases. Germline-derived CDR1 and CDR2 are KGHSH and LQKENI. CDR3 length: 17 amino acids. The CDR3 protein is CASSPTGPDYSNQPQHF. The CDR3 DNA is TGTGCCAGCTCACCAACGGGACCGGACTATAGCAATCAGCCCCAGCATTTT.

The chain is built from TRBV28 and TRBJ2-1; the match to TRBD2 covers 15 bases. CDR3 length: 16 residues. V trimming: 10 bases; J trimming: 3 bases; junction bases outside the gene matches: 7. Germline loops: CDR1 MDHEN, CDR2 SYDVKM. The CDR3 loop reads CATQGLAGGNYNEQFF. In nucleotides, the CDR3 is TGTGCCACTCAGGGACTAGCGGGAGGAAACTACAATGAGCAGTTCTTC.

The chain employs TRBV19 and TRBJ2-7; a possible D gene is TRBD1 (6 bases). This CDR3 has 14 amino acids. Trimming pared 3 bases from V and 2 bases from J, leaving 11 bases between. Germline CDR1 and CDR2: LNHDA and SQIVND (reference sequence). The CDR3: CASSITQGPYEQYF. DNA of the CDR3: TGTGCCAGTAGTATTACCCAGGGGCCCTACGAGCAGTACTTC.

This chain connects TRBV27 to TRBJ1-1, with 8 nucleotides matching TRBD1. Germline values: CDR1 MNHEY, CDR2 SMNVEV (reference sequence). CDR3 size: 16 residues. Trimming removed 7 bases from V and 4 bases from J; junction bases left unmatched: 14. CDR3 coding DNA: TGTGCCAGCACGAGGCAGGGGCAGGGGGCGTTCACTGAAGCTTTCTTT. Protein: CASTRQGQGAFTEAFF.

The V and J genes are TRBV6-1 and TRBJ1-2; the D is unclear. This CDR3 is built from 16 residues. Trimming took 4 bases from V and 1 from J, leaving 16 bases between them. The V gene's germline CDR1 is MNHNS and CDR2 SASEGT. The CDR3 loop reads CASSARPRSINYGYTF. The DNA for the CDR3 is TGTGCCAGCAGTGCCCGCCCAAGATCAATTAACTATGGCTACACCTTC.

The rearrangement uses TRBV28 and TRBJ2-5, with 8 bases identical to TRBD2. Judging by the DNA end, TRBJ2-7 fits better; the J call may be wrong. CDR1 is MDHEN, CDR2 SYDVKM, per germline. This CDR3 is built from 15 residues. This CDR3 reads CASSLGLVASYEQYF. As DNA, the CDR3 is TGTGCCAGCAGCTTGGGACTAGTCGCCTCCTACGAGCAGTACTTC.

CDR3 amino acids: CASSGTPGQSYGYTF. The DNA for the CDR3 is TGTGCCAGCAGCGGGACACCGGGACAGTCCTATGGCTACACCTTC. The chain uses TRBV9 and TRBJ1-2; TRBD1 matches 7 bases. The CDR3 is 15 amino acids. Germline CDR1 and CDR2: SGDLS and YYNGEE. The V segment lost 3 bases and the J segment 4 bases; nucleotides outside the gene matches: 9. The complete variable domain, with remaining parts taken from reference TRBV9 and TRBJ1-2, reads DSGVTQTPKHLITATGQRVTLRCSPRSGDLSVYWYQQSLDQGLQFLIQYYNGEERAKGNILERFSAQQFPDLHSELNLSSLELGDSALYFCASSGTPGQSYGYTFGSGTRLTVV.

This chain joins TRBV29-1 and TRBJ2-1, with TRBD2 matching 11 bases. The CDR3 extends over 15 amino acids. The germline CDR1 and CDR2 sequences are SQVTM and ANQGSEA. V trimming: 7 bases; J trimming: 9 bases; junction bases outside the gene matches: 14. The CDR3 is CSGAMVTSGSPEQFF. In DNA form, the CDR3 reads TGCAGCGGAGCTATGGTTACTAGCGGGAGTCCTGAGCAGTTCTTC.

The chain links TRBV5-1 to TRBJ2-1; TRBD1 matches 7 bases. This CDR3 has 16 residues. CDR1 and CDR2 from the germline V gene are SGHRS and YFSETQ. V dropped 1 base and J dropped 1; count of bases not matched to a gene: 5. CDR3 nucleotides: TGCGCCAGCAGCTTGTTAGGCAGGGGGTCCTACAATGAGCAGTTCTTC. Its translation is CASSLLGRGSYNEQFF.

This chain uses TRBV10-1 with TRBJ2-3; D remains unclear. CDR3 size: 13 residues. Trimming removed 2 bases from V and 6 bases from J, with 9 bases in between. Germline loops: CDR1 WNHNN, CDR2 SYGVQD (reference sequence). CDR3 residues: CASSERIGDTQYF. The CDR3 bases are TGCGCCAGCAGTGAGCGAATTGGTGATACGCAGTATTTT.

The chain carries TRBV27 and TRBJ1-5, with D unclear. CDR1 and CDR2 (germline): MNHEY, SMNVEV (reference sequence). This CDR3 region has 15 residues. The V end lost 3 bases, the J end lost 2 bases, and 11 bases lay between the germline ends. The CDR3 DNA is TGTGCCAGCAGTTTCGTGGGTGTCGGCAATCAGCCCCAGCATTTT. Protein: CASSFVGVGNQPQHF.

The chain links TRBV9 to TRBJ2-2; no firm D call. V gave up 3 bases and J gave up 3 bases, with 15 bases separating them. Germline V lookup: CDR1 SGDLS, CDR2 YYNGEE. This CDR3 spans 16 amino acids. Here the CDR3 reads CASSGVNGQYTGELFF. The CDR3 DNA reads as TGTGCCAGCAGCGGGGTGAACGGTCAGTACACCGGGGAGCTGTTTTTT.

This sequence joins TRBV19 and TRBJ2-3; perhaps TRBD1 as D (5 bases). The CDR3 has 13 residues. Germline V gene lookup returns CDR1 LNHDA and CDR2 SQIVND (reference sequence). Trimming left V 4 bases short and J 8 bases short, with 13 bases between. This CDR3 reads CASSTTDPGTQYF. The CDR3 DNA sequence: TGTGCCAGTAGTACGACAGACCCCGGTACGCAGTATTTT.

The DNA of the CDR3 is TGCGCCAGCAGCCAAGGGGTACGCGAGGCGAGCAATCAGCCCCAGCATTTT. It translates to CASSQGVREASNQPQHF. V is TRBV4-1 and J is TRBJ1-5; D is uncertain. The CDR3 has 17 residues. The V end lost 1 base, the J end lost 1 base, and 14 bases lay between the germline ends. CDR1 MGHRA and CDR2 YSYEKL come from the germline V gene.

The J gene is TRBJ1-2, the V gene TRBV6-1; perhaps TRBD1 as D (5 bases). Germline V gene data show CDR1 as MNHNS and CDR2 as SASEGT. CDR3 length: 12 residues. The ends were cut back, 5 bases at V and 7 bases at J, with 11 bases in the middle. CDR3 in amino acids: CASSWDFRGYTF. The CDR3 coding sequence is TGTGCCAGCAGTTGGGACTTTCGTGGCTACACCTTC.

This sequence joins TRBV18 and TRBJ1-5, with 12 bases fitting TRBD1. Germline-derived CDR1 and CDR2 are KGHSH and LQKENI. The CDR3 consists of 16 residues. With 2 bases clipped from V and 4 bases from J, the junction kept 3 bases outside the gene matches. The CDR3 spells CASSPGDRGLNQPQHF. DNA for the CDR3: TGTGCCAGCTCACCAGGGGACAGGGGGCTGAATCAGCCCCAGCATTTT.

The chain links TRBV4-1 to TRBJ1-1, with D perhaps TRBD1 (5 bases). Between the trimmed V and J ends, which lost 0 bases and 3 bases, there was a span of 17 bases. The CDR3 consists of 17 residues. Germline values: CDR1 MGHRA, CDR2 YSYEKL. The CDR3 DNA follows: TGCGCCAGCAGCCAAGATGGTCAGGGCCTTGTGTACACTGAAGCTTTCTTT. Translating gives CASSQDGQGLVYTEAFF.

This rearrangement joins TRBV5-1 to TRBJ2-5; TRBD2 agrees at 15 bases. The CDR3 sequence is 16 residues long. Germline assignment: CDR1 SGHRS and CDR2 YFSETQ. V was pared by 4 bases and J by 3 bases, with 4 bases of the junction left unmatched. The CDR3 loop is CASSRTSGRVEETQYF. In nucleotides, the CDR3 is TGCGCCAGCAGCAGGACTAGCGGGAGGGTAGAAGAGACCCAGTACTTC.

This clone appeared a single time. The V call is TRBV6-5, the J call TRBJ2-5; perhaps TRBD2 as D (6 bases). Germline V gives CDR1 MNHEY, CDR2 SVGAGI. CDR3 length equals 13 residues. Trimming pared 0 bases from V and 9 bases from J, leaving 11 bases between. CDR3 sequence (DNA): TGTGCCAGCAGTTACTCGGGGGGAAAGGCCCAGTACTTC. It encodes CASSYSGGKAQYF.